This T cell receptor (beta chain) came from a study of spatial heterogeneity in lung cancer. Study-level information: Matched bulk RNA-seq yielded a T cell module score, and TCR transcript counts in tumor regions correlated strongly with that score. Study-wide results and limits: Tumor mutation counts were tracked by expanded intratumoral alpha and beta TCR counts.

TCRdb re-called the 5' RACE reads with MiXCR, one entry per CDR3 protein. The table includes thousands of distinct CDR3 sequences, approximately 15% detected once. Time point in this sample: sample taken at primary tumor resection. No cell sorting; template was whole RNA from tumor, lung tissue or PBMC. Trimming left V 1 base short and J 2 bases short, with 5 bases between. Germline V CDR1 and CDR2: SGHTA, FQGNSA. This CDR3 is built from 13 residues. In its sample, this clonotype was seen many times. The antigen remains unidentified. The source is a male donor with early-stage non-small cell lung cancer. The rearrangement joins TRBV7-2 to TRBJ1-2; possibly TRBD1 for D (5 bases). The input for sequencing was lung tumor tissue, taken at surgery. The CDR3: CASSLGQNYGYTF. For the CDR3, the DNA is TGTGCCAGCAGCTTAGGACAGAACTATGGCTACACCTTC.